The rows below give T cell receptor beta chains drawn from one sample of a study of cytomegalovirus exposure and HLA in healthy donors. Libraries were prepared by immunoSEQ multiplex PCR; TCRdb keeps only in-frame clonotypes and omits some of them. The table includes 110,000 or so clones, 75% detected once. The sample consisted of PBMCs. Source of these receptors: a woman in her thirties or forties in good health and CMV-seropositive. Both conserved end residues are part of each CDR3. The D gene is left open where the match is weak. Size tells how often a clone was seen (once, few, many) or the class of an expanded clone, and some rows leave it out.

clone_size	j_call	d_call	v_call	cdr3_aa	cdr3_nt
NA	TRBJ1-5	NA	TRBV27	CASSFSREHNQPQHF	TGTGCCAGCAGTTTCTCCAGGGAACACAATCAGCCCCAGCATTTT
NA	TRBJ2-7	NA	TRBV14	CASSQDVRPGYF	TGTGCCAGCAGCCAAGATGTAAGGCCAGGGTACTTC
NA	TRBJ1-2	NA	TRBV4-3	CASSSDSRGPYGYGYTF	TGCGCCAGCAGCTCGGACAGTAGAGGGCCATATGGATATGGCTACACCTTC
few	TRBJ1-1	TRBD1	TRBV18	CASSPSGQAYMNTEAFF	TGTGCCAGCTCACCATCAGGACAGGCCTACATGAACACTGAAGCTTTCTTT
few	TRBJ1-4	NA	TRBV7-9	CASSPGVQQNEKLFF	TGTGCCAGCAGCCCAGGCGTCCAGCAAAATGAAAAACTGTTTTTT
NA	TRBJ1-1	NA	TRBV21-1	CASTPPGQGVVGEAFF	TGTGCCAGCACCCCTCCCGGACAGGGGGTCGTCGGTGAAGCTTTCTTT
NA	TRBJ2-1	TRBD2	TRBV7-3	CASSLKSGGYNEQFF	TGTGCCAGCAGCTTAAAAAGCGGGGGGTACAATGAGCAGTTCTTC
NA	TRBJ1-1	TRBD1	TRBV18	CASFRDRDSTEAFF	TGTGCCAGCTTCCGGGACAGGGACTCCACTGAAGCTTTCTTT
few	TRBJ1-1	NA	TRBV11-2	CASSSGMGGRTEAFF	TGTGCCAGCAGCTCCGGTATGGGAGGGAGGACTGAAGCTTTCTTT
NA	TRBJ1-4	NA	TRBV4-3	CASSKSARSTNEKLFF	TGCGCCAGCAGCAAATCCGCGCGGTCAACTAATGAAAAACTGTTTTTT
NA	TRBJ1-2	NA	TRBV4-2	CASSPDRSYGYTF	TGTGCCAGCAGCCCTGACAGGAGTTACGGCTACACCTTC
NA	TRBJ1-5	NA	TRBV30	CAWSLRNQPQHF	TGTGCCTGGAGCCTTCGCAATCAGCCCCAGCATTTT
NA	TRBJ2-3	NA	TRBV27	CASSYRTTSTDTQYF	TGTGCCAGCAGCTACAGGACAACTAGCACAGATACGCAGTATTTT
NA	TRBJ1-6	NA	TRBV6-1	CASSEDGLRSPLHF	TGTGCCAGCAGTGAAGATGGACTTCGCTCACCCCTCCACTTT
NA	TRBJ1-2	TRBD1	TRBV6-5	CASSSDRGYGYTF	TGTGCCAGCAGCTCGGACAGGGGCTATGGCTACACCTTC
NA	TRBJ1-2	NA	TRBV19	CASIRNREGILSGYTF	TGTGCCAGTATTCGGAACAGGGAAGGGATCCTCTCCGGCTACACCTTC
NA	TRBJ1-1	TRBD1	TRBV14	CASSPRLTGGTEAFF	TGTGCCAGCAGCCCTAGACTGACAGGGGGCACTGAAGCTTTCTTT
NA	TRBJ1-4	TRBD1	TRBV7-9	CASSLKGGGTGGLREKLFF	TGTGCCAGCAGCTTAAAAGGGGGCGGGACAGGGGGCCTCAGAGAAAAACTGTTTTTT
NA	TRBJ2-5	NA	TRBV7-3	CASSLVSEETQYF	TGTGCCAGCAGCTTAGTCAGTGAAGAGACCCAGTACTTC
NA	TRBJ2-1	TRBD1	TRBV7-3	CASSNPTGTEQFF	TGTGCCAGCAGCAATCCGACAGGGACTGAGCAGTTCTTC
NA	TRBJ2-3	TRBD1	TRBV5-1	CASSGSPGQFTDTQYF	TGCGCCAGCAGCGGATCCCCGGGACAGTTCACAGATACGCAGTATTTT
NA	TRBJ1-1	TRBD1	TRBV19	CASSNDRAAQTEAFF	TGTGCCAGTAGTAATGACAGGGCGGCTCAAACTGAAGCTTTCTTT
NA	TRBJ1-1	NA	TRBV30	CAWSELFLTEAFF	TGTGCCTGGAGTGAACTTTTTTTGACTGAAGCTTTCTTT
few	TRBJ2-5	TRBD1	TRBV27	CASSFRTQQGSETQYF	TGTGCCAGCAGTTTCCGCACCCAACAGGGGTCGGAGACCCAGTACTTC
NA	TRBJ2-3	TRBD1	TRBV2	CASSEALQGADTQYF	TGTGCCAGCAGTGAAGCGCTTCAGGGGGCAGATACGCAGTATTTT
NA	TRBJ1-1	TRBD1	TRBV9	CASSAQGGGTEAFF	TGTGCCAGCAGCGCACAGGGGGGTGGAACTGAAGCTTTCTTT
NA	TRBJ2-1	TRBD2	TRBV30	CAWSVRGGEQFF	TGTGCCTGGAGTGTACGGGGGGGCGAGCAGTTCTTC
few	TRBJ2-1	NA	TRBV9	CASSVVVAGNEQFF	TGTGCCAGCAGCGTAGTTGTAGCCGGCAATGAGCAGTTCTTC
NA	TRBJ2-7	NA	TRBV7-2	CASSLAGRGGSIHFF	TGTGCCAGCAGCTTGGCTGGTCGGGGAGGTTCGATTCATTTCTTC
once	TRBJ1-1	TRBD1	TRBV28	CASRPDREGAEAFF	TGTGCCAGCAGGCCGGACAGGGAGGGGGCTGAAGCTTTCTTT
NA	TRBJ2-3	NA	TRBV19	CASSSLADTQYF	TGTGCCAGTAGTTCGCTAGCAGATACGCAGTATTTT